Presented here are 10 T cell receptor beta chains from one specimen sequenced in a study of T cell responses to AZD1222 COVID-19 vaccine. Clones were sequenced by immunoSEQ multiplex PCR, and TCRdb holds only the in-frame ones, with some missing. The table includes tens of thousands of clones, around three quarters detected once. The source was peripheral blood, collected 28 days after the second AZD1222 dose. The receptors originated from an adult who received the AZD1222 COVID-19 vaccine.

CDR3 coding DNA: TGTGCCAGCAGTTACCTCGGGGGGCGTAGGTACGAGCAGTACTTC. It specifies CASSYLGGRRYEQYF. V is TRBV6-5 and J is TRBJ2-7, with D perhaps matching TRBD2 (7 bases). Germline loops: CDR1 MNHEY, CDR2 SVGAGI. This CDR3 contains 15 residues. Between the trimmed V and J ends, which lost 2 bases and 4 bases, there was a span of 15 bases.

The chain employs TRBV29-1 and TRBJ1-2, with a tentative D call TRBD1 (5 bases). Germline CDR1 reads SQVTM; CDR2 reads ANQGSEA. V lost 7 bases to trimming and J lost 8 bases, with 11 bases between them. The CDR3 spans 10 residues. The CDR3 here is CSAGGEGYTF. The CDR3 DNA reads TGCAGCGCCGGGGGGGAAGGCTACACCTTC.

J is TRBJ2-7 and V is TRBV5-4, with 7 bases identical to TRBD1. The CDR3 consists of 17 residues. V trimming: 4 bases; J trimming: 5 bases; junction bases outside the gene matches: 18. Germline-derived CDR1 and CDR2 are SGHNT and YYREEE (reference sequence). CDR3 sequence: CASSGGRGQPLRDEQYF. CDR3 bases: TGTGCCAGCAGCGGGGGTAGGGGGCAGCCCCTTAGGGACGAGCAGTACTTC.

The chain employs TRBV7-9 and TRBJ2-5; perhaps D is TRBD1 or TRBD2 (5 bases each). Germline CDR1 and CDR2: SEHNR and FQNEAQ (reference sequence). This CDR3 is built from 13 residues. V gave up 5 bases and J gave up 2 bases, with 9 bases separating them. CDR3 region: CASSRDAQETQYF. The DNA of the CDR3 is TGTGCCAGCAGCCGGGACGCTCAAGAGACCCAGTACTTC.

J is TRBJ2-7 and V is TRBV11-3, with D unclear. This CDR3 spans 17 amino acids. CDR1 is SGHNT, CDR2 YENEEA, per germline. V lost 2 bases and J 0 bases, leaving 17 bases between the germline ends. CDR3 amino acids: CASSLIHVSQSSYEQYF. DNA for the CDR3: TGTGCCAGCAGCTTAATTCACGTGTCCCAGAGCTCCTACGAGCAGTACTTC. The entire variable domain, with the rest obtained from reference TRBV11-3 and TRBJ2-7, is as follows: EAGVVQSPRYKIIEKKQPVAFWCNPISGHNTLYWYLQNLGQGPELLIRYENEEAVDDSQLPKDRFSAERLKGVDSTLKIQPAELGDSAVYLCASSLIHVSQSSYEQYFGPGTRLTVT.

This chain's CDR3 is CASSGGQGGYGYTF. CDR3 coding DNA: TGTGCCAGCAGTGGAGGACAGGGCGGTTATGGCTACACCTTC. This chain uses TRBV2 with TRBJ1-2; 8 bases align to TRBD1. CDR1 and CDR2 (germline): SNHLY, FYNNEI. The CDR3 has 14 residues. V dropped 4 bases and J dropped 5; count of bases not matched to a gene: 6.

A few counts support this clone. This CDR3 is CASSLGSAGRGTEAFF. CDR3 DNA sequence: TGTGCCAGCAGCTTAGGCTCGGCAGGAAGGGGCACTGAAGCTTTCTTT. The chain is built from TRBV11-2 and TRBJ1-1, with TRBD1 as a possible D gene (5 bases). CDR1 is SGHAT and CDR2 is FQNNGV in the germline V gene. The CDR3 totals 16 residues. V was trimmed by 1 base and J by 4 bases, leaving 16 bases between them.

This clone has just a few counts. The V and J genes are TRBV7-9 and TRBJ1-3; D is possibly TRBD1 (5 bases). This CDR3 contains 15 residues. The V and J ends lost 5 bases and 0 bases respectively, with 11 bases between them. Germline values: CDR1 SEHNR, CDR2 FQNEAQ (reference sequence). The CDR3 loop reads CASSRDSYSGNTIYF. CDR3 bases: TGTGCCAGCAGCCGTGACAGTTACTCTGGAAACACCATATATTTT. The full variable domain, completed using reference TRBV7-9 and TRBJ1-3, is DTGVSQNPRHKITKRGQNVTFRCDPISEHNRLYWYRQTLGQGPEFLTYFQNEAQLEKSRLLSDRFSAERPKGSFSTLEIQRTEQGDSAMYLCASSRDSYSGNTIYFGEGSWLTVV.

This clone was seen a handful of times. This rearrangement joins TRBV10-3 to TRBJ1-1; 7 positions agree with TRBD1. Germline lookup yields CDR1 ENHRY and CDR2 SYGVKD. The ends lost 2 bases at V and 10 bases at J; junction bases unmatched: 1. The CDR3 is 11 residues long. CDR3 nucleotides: TGTGCCATCAGTGAGCAGGGGGTAGCTTTCTTT. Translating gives CAISEQGVAFF.

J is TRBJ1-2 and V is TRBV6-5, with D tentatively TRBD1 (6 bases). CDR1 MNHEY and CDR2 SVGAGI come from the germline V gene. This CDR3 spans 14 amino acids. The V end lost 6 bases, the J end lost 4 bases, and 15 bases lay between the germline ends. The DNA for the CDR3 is TGTGCCAGCAGGGCTGGACAGACCTTCTATGGCTACACCTTC. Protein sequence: CASRAGQTFYGYTF.